This T cell receptor beta chain was obtained from a study of early T cells in non-severe SARS-CoV-2 infection. Study-level information: Sequencing targeted bulk RNA from unsorted whole blood, leaving chains unpaired.

Germline CDR1 reads MNHNY; CDR2 reads SVGAGI (reference sequence). With 5 bases removed from V and 4 bases from J, the gap between germline ends came to 10 bases. The CDR3 is made up of 13 amino acids. Unique molecular identifiers were attached to individual cDNA molecules. TCRdb analysed the 5' RACE reads with MiXCR anew, one entry per CDR3 protein. The table shows about 31,000 distinct CDR3 sequences, with approximately 6.9% occurring only once. The rearrangement uses TRBV6-6 and TRBJ2-3; D is uncertain. This clonotype was obtained from an adult who was a healthcare worker with PCR-confirmed SARS-CoV-2 infection or an uninfected control (not recorded which). The source was whole blood, collected at baseline. The CDR3 nucleotides are TGTGCCAGCAGTGTACAGTTCCCAGATACGCAGTATTTT. Amino acid sequence: CASSVQFPDTQYF.